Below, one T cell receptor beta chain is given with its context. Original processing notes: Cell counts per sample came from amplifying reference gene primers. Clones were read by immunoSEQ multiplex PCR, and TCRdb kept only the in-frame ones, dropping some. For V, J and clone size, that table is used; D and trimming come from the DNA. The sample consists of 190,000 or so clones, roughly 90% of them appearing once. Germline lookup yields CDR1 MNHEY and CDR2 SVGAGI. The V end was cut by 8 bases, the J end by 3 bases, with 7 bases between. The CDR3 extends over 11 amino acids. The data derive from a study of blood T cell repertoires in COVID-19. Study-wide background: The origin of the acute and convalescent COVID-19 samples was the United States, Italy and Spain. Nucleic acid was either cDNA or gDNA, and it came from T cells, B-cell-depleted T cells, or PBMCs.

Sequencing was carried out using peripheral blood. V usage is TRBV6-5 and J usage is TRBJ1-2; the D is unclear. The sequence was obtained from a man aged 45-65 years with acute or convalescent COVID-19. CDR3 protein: CASEGDYGYTF. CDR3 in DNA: TGTGCCAGCGAGGGCGACTATGGCTACACCTTC.